The rows below give T cell receptor beta chains drawn from one sample of a study of CD8+ T cells in alopecia areata. The table came from immunoSEQ multiplex PCR; TCRdb's copy has only in-frame clones and leaves some out. The table lists about 150,000 clones, less than 65% of them singletons. The sample here was CD8+ T cells sorted from blood, taken at week 0. The receptors come from a human donor with alopecia areata. CDR3s include the opening cysteine and the closing phenylalanine or tryptophan. The D gene is left open where the match is weak. A row's size may be missing; if present it is once, few, many or a size class.

V gene,clone size,D gene,J gene,CDR3 DNA,CDR3 protein
TRBV10-3,.,TRBD1,TRBJ2-7,TGTGCCATCAGTGAGTCCGGGACAGGGTACGAGCAGTACTTC,CAISESGTGYEQYF
TRBV7-8,.,TRBD2,TRBJ2-1,TGTGCCAGCAGCTTAAAGCGGGGGGGAAGGAATGAGCAGTTCTTC,CASSLKRGGRNEQFF
TRBV13,.,.,TRBJ2-7,TGTGCCAGCAGCTCCCAGGGACTCCCCTACGAGCAGTACTTC,CASSSQGLPYEQYF
TRBV5-1,.,.,TRBJ2-3,TGCGCCAGCAGCTTGAACAGACAAAGCACAGATACGCAGTATTTT,CASSLNRQSTDTQYF
TRBV6-5,.,.,TRBJ2-5,TGTGCCAGCAGCCCCAGCTACCTAGCGCAAGAGACCCAGTACTTC,CASSPSYLAQETQYF
TRBV10-3,few,TRBD2,TRBJ2-7,TGTGCCATCAGTGGACCGACTAGCGGGGACTACGAGCAGTACTTC,CAISGPTSGDYEQYF
TRBV11-2,few,.,TRBJ1-5,TGTGCCAGCAGCTTAGCAGGGCTAAATCAGCCCCAGCATTTT,CASSLAGLNQPQHF
TRBV9,.,TRBD2,TRBJ2-3,TGTGCCTGCAGCCCTAGCGGGTCCACAGATACGCAGTATTTT,CACSPSGSTDTQYF
TRBV28,once,TRBD1,TRBJ2-6,TGTGCCAGCAGTATCCCGGACAGGGGGCTGGCTGGGGCCAACGTCCTGACTTTC,CASSIPDRGLAGANVLTF
TRBV11-2,.,.,TRBJ2-7,TGTGCCAGCAGCGTATTTAGTTGGGCGCCGAGCGGGCAGTACTTC,CASSVFSWAPSGQYF
TRBV13,.,TRBD1,TRBJ2-3,TGTGCCAGCAGCTTGTTCCGGGACAGAGACACAGATACGCAGTATTTT,CASSLFRDRDTDTQYF
TRBV25-1,.,.,TRBJ2-6,TGTGCCAGCAGTGGGCAGGGAGTTGGGGCCAACGTCCTGACTTTC,CASSGQGVGANVLTF
TRBV19,.,TRBD1,TRBJ1-1,TGTGCCAGTATTGATTCCAGGGGGAGGAACACTGAAGCTTTCTTT,CASIDSRGRNTEAFF
TRBV29-1,.,.,TRBJ2-4,TGCAGCGTTGGGGATGGGACCGCTCCCAACATTCAGTACTTC,CSVGDGTAPNIQYF
TRBV28,.,TRBD1,TRBJ2-5,TGTGCCAGCAGTTCGCCCAGGCCGGGACAGGGAAAAGAGACCCAGTACTTC,CASSSPRPGQGKETQYF
TRBV2,once,.,TRBJ1-2,TGTGCCAGCAGTGAAGGGGTAGCCCTTAACTATGGCTACACCTTC,CASSEGVALNYGYTF
TRBV7-9,few,.,TRBJ2-2,TGTGCCAGCAGCCACGGGGGCACAAACACCGGGGAGCTGTTTTTT,CASSHGGTNTGELFF
TRBV9,.,TRBD1,TRBJ2-7,TGTGCCAGCAGCTTGAGGGACAGGGGGCCCTACGAGCAGTACTTC,CASSLRDRGPYEQYF
TRBV29-1,.,TRBD1,TRBJ1-2,TGCAGCGGACCCGGGACAGGGGGCTATGGCTACACCTTC,CSGPGTGGYGYTF
TRBV18,.,.,TRBJ2-1,TGTGCCAGCTCACCATCTATTTACAATGAGCAGTTCTTC,CASSPSIYNEQFF
TRBV7-7,.,TRBD1,TRBJ2-5,TGTGCCAGCAGCCCGTCCCGGGGGACAGGGGAGACCCAGTACTTC,CASSPSRGTGETQYF
TRBV13,few,.,TRBJ1-2,TGTGCCAGCAGCTTAGCCCCGGACCGTTATAACTATGGCTACACCTTC,CASSLAPDRYNYGYTF
TRBV4-3,.,.,TRBJ2-3,TGCGCCAGCAGCCGGGCATGGCAGGACACAGATACGCAGTATTTT,CASSRAWQDTDTQYF
TRBV7-6,.,TRBD1,TRBJ2-7,TGTGCCAGCAGCAGTCAACAGGGGGCCGGGTACGAGCAGTACTTC,CASSSQQGAGYEQYF
TRBV6-6,.,TRBD1,TRBJ2-5,TGTGCCAGCAGTTACTCGGGACAGGGGGAGGCAGAGACCCAGTACTTC,CASSYSGQGEAETQYF
TRBV29-1,.,.,TRBJ2-1,TGCAGCGTTGGAGCAGGGGCCCCCTCGCAGGGGAATGAGCAGTTCTTC,CSVGAGAPSQGNEQFF
TRBV9,.,.,TRBJ1-2,TGTGCCAGCAGCCCAGGGAACTATGGCTACACCTTC,CASSPGNYGYTF
TRBV29-1,.,.,TRBJ1-2,TGCAGCGTTGAACTTTGGGCCAAGGGCCTCTATGGCTACACCTTC,CSVELWAKGLYGYTF
TRBV27,.,TRBD1,TRBJ2-7,TGTGCCAGCAGCAAAGGAGACAGGGGGCACGGCGAGCAGTACTTC,CASSKGDRGHGEQYF
TRBV19,once,TRBD1,TRBJ1-1,TGTGCCAGTAGTCCCGCCGACAGGGGGGATACTGAAGCTTTCTTT,CASSPADRGDTEAFF
TRBV2,.,.,TRBJ2-7,TGTGCCAGCAGTGGTGGTAAGGGGGTCGACGAGCAGTACTTC,CASSGGKGVDEQYF
TRBV6-5,.,.,TRBJ1-6,TGTGCCAGCAGTTTAACGGATGACAGCTATAATTCACCCCTCCACTTT,CASSLTDDSYNSPLHF
TRBV11-2,few,TRBD1,TRBJ2-4,TGTGCCAGCAGCACCTTGACAGGGGCAAACATTCAGTACTTC,CASSTLTGANIQYF
TRBV30,.,TRBD1,TRBJ1-1,TGTGCCTGGGGACAGGAGGTGGACACTGAAGCTTTCTTT,CAWGQEVDTEAFF
TRBV27,.,TRBD1,TRBJ1-2,TGTGCCAGCAGTTTATCGGAGAGGACAGGGGACCTCTATGGCTACACCTTC,CASSLSERTGDLYGYTF
TRBV5-1,.,.,TRBJ1-1,TGCGCCAGCAGCTTGGTAGGAGCCAACACTGAAGCTTTCTTT,CASSLVGANTEAFF
TRBV30,.,TRBD1,TRBJ1-1,TGTGCCTGGAGTGAGGACAGGGGGTTTGGGGACACTGAAGCTTTCTTT,CAWSEDRGFGDTEAFF
TRBV5-1,.,.,TRBJ1-2,TGCGCCAGCAGCTCGGAACCGGGTCCCCTTGAACACACCTTC,CASSSEPGPLEHTF
TRBV5-6,.,.,TRBJ1-2,TGTGCCAGCAGCTTGGCAGGGCACTATGGCTACACCTTC,CASSLAGHYGYTF
TRBV6-1,.,.,TRBJ2-7,TGTGCCAGTGTCCAGGGCTACGAGCAGTACTTC,CASVQGYEQYF
TRBV20-1,few,.,TRBJ2-3,TGCAGTGCTAGCGGGGGCACGCAGTATTTT,CSASGGTQYF
TRBV30,.,.,TRBJ2-7,TGTGCCTGGAGTGGGCCGCGCATCAGGGTTTTCTACGAGCAGTACTTC,CAWSGPRIRVFYEQYF